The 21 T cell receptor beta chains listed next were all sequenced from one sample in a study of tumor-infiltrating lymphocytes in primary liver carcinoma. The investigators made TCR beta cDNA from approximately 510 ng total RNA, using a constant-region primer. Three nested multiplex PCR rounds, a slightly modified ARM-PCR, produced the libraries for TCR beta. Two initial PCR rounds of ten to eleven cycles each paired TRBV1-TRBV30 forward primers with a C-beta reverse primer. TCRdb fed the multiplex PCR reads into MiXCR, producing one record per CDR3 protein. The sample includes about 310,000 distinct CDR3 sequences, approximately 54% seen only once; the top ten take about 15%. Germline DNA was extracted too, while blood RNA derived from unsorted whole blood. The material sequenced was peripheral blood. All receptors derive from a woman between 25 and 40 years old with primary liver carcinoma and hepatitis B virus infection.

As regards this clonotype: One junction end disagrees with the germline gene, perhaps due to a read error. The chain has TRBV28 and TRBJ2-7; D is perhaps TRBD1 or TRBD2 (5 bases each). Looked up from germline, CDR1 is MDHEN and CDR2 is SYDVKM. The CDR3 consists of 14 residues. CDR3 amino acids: CASSVGVNETEQYF. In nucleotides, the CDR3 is TGTGCCAGCTCGGTGGGGGTGAACGAAACCGAGCAGTATTTC.

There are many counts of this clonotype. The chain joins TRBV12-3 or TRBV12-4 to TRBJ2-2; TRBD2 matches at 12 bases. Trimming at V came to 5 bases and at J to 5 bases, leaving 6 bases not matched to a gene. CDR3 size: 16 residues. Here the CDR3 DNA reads TGTGCCAGCAGTCGTCGACTAGCGGGAGTTACCGGGGAGCTGTTTTTT. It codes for CASSRRLAGVTGELFF.

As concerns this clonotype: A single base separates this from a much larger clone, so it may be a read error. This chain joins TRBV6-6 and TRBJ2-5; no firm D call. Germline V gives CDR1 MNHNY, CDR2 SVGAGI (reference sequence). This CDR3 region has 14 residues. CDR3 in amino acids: CTSSYGQPQGAQYF. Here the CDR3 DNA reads TGTACCAGCAGTTACGGTCAGCCCCAAGGCGCCCAGTACTTC.

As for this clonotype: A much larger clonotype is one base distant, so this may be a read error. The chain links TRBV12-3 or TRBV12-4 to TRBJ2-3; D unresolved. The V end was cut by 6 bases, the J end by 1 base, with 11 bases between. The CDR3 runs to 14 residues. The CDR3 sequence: CASRSARGTDTQYF. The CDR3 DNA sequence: TGTGCCAGCAGATCGGCTAGGGGCACAGATACGCAGTATTTT.

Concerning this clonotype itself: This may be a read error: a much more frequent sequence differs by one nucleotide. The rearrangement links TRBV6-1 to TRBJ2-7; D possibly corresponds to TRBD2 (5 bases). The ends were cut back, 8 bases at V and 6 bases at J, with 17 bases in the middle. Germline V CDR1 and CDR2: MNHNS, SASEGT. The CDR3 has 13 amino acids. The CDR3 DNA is TGTGCCAGCCTGGACGGGAATAACGGCGAGCAGTACTTC. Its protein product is CASLDGNNGEQYF.

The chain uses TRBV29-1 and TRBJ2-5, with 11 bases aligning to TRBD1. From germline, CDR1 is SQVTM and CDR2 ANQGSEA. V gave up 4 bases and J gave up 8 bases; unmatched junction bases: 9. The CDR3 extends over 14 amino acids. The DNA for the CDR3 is TGCAGCGTTGGGGGACAGGGGGTCGCAGAAACCCAGTACTTC. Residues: CSVGGQGVAETQYF.

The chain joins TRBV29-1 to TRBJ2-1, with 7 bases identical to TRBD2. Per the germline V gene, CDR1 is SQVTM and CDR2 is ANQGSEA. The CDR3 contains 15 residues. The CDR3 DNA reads TGCAACGTAGTGACGGGGGGAGAACCTTACAATGAGCAGTTCTTC. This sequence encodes CNVVTGGEPYNEQFF.

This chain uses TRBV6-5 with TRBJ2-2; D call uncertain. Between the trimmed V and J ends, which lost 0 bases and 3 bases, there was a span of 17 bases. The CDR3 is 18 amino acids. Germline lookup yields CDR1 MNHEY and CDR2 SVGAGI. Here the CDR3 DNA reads TGTGCCAGCAGTTACTCGCTCGCCGGGCTTCCGTACACCGGGGAGCTGTTTTTT. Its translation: CASSYSLAGLPYTGELFF.

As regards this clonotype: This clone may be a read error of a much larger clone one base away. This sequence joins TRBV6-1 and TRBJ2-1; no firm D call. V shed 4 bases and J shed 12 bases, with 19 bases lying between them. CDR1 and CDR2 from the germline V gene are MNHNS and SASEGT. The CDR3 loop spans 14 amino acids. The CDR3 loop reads CASSASALNKGQFF. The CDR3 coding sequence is TGTGCCAGCAGTGCCTCGGCCCTAAATAAAGGGCAGTTCTTC.

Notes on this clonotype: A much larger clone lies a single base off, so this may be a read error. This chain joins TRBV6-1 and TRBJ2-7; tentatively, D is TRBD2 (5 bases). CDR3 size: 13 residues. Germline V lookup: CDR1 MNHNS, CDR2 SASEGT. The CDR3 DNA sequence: TGTGTCAGCACCGGGATGATAAACTACGAGCAGTACTTC. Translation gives CVSTGMINYEQYF.

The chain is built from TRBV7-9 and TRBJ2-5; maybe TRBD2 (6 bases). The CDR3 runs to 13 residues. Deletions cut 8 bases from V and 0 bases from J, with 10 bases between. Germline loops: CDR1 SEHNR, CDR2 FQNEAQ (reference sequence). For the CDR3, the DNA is TGTGCCAGCGGGAGGAGGTACCAAGAGACCCAGTACTTC. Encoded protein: CASGRRYQETQYF.

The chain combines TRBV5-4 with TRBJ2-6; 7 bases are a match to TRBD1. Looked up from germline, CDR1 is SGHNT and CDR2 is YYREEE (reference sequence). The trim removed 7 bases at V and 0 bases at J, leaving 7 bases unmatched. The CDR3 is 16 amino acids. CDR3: CASGDSRSSGANVLTF. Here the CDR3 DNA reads TGTGCCAGCGGGGACAGCCGTAGCTCTGGGGCCAACGTCCTGACTTTC.

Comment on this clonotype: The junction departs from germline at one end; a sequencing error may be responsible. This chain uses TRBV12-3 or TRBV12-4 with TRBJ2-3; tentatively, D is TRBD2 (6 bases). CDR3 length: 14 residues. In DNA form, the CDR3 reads TGTACCAGTACCCACCTAGGAGGGGAAGATACGCAGTATTTT. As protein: CTSTHLGGEDTQYF.

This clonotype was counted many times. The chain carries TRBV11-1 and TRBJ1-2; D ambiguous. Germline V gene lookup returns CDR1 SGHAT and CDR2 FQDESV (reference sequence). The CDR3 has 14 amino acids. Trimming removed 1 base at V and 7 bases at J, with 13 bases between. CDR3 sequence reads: CASSLGPAAAGYTF. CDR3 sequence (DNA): TGTGCCAGCAGCTTAGGCCCAGCAGCGGCTGGCTACACCTTC.

The CDR3 DNA reads as TGTGCCAGCAGCCAAGATTGGGGGAAGGGCGAGCAGTACTTC. Translation gives CASSQDWGKGEQYF. J is TRBJ2-7 and V is TRBV14; tentatively, D is TRBD1 or TRBD2 (5 bases each). The CDR3 runs to 14 residues. Germline CDR1 is SGHDN and CDR2 is FVKESK. Deletions cut 0 bases from V and 6 bases from J, with 12 bases between.

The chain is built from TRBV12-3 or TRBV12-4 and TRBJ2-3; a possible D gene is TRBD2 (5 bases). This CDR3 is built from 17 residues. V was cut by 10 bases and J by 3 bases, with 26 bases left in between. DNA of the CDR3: TGTGCCAACAGCCCCTACAACGGCGGGTTCCTGACAGATACGCAGTATTTT. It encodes CANSPYNGGFLTDTQYF.

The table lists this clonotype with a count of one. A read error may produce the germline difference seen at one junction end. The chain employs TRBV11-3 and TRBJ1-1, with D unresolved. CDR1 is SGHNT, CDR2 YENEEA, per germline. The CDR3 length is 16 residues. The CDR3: CASSSRLGTMNAEAFF. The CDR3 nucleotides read TGCGCCAGCAGCTCTAGATTGGGAACGATGAACGCTGAAGCTTTCTTT.

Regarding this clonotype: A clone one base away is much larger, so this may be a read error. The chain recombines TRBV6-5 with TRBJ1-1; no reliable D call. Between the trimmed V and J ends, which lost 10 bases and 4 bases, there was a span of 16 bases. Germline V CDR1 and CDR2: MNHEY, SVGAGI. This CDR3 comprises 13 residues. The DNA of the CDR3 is TGTGCCAACACCGCGAGATTGGGCACTGAAGCTTTCTTT. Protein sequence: CANTARLGTEAFF.

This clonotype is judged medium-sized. The CDR3 spells CASSLSGELFF. Here the CDR3 DNA reads TGTGCCAGCAGCTTGAGCGGGGAGCTGTTTTTT. The rearrangement uses TRBV11-3 and TRBJ2-2; D not certain. The CDR3 has 11 residues. V was shortened by 3 bases and J by 7 bases, with 3 bases between the two germline ends. The germline V gene has CDR1 SGHNT and CDR2 YENEEA.

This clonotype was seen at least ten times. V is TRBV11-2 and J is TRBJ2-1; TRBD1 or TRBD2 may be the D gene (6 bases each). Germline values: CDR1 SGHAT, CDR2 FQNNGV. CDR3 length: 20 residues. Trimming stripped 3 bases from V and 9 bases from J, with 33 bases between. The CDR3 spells CASSFRGTSEGRIFNGEQFF. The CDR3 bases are TGTGCCAGCAGCTTTAGGGGGACTTCGGAGGGCCGGATCTTCAATGGTGAGCAGTTCTTC.

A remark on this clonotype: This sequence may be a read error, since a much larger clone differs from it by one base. Here the CDR3 DNA reads TGTGTCAGCAGTTATTATAGCGGGGGCTACAATGAGCAGTTCTTC. Translation: CVSSYYSGGYNEQFF. This chain uses TRBV6-2 or TRBV6-3 with TRBJ2-1; 9 bases agree with TRBD2. This CDR3 spans 15 amino acids. Germline CDR1 is MNHEY and CDR2 is SVGEGT.